The clone carrying this T cell receptor (beta chain) is medium-sized in the sample. Its specificity is unknown. The data belong to a study of HIV-infected patients and healthy controls. The V and J ends lost 4 bases and 4 bases respectively, with 11 bases between them. From germline, CDR1 is SGHKS and CDR2 YYEKEE (reference sequence). There are 13 residues in the CDR3. No cell fractionation was done, so the repertoire covers all unsorted peripheral blood T cells. Findings and limits, study-wide: Size-matching overweighted rare events from HIV-infected data when comparing patients with controls.

cDNA was made from 500 ng RNA using alpha and beta constant primers. Alpha and beta chain libraries were made separately by chain-specific third strand synthesis with multiplexing indices. TCRdb re-derived calls from the 5' RACE reads in MiXCR, one entry per CDR3 protein. The profile covers approximately 10,000 distinct CDR3 sequences, with 8% appearing a single time and 3.5% taken by the ten largest. Material for sequencing was blood. This chain links TRBV5-5 with TRBJ1-1; D may be TRBD1 (5 bases). This TCR derives from an adult in good health. CDR3 nucleotides: TGTGCCAGCAGCCAGAGTAGGGGCACTGAAGCTTTCTTT. This sequence encodes CASSQSRGTEAFF.